The T cell receptor (beta chain) described here comes from a study of OX40 agonist ivuxolimab in advanced cancers. Study at large: The patients received ivuxolimab by intravenous route every 2 weeks at 0.01 to 10 mg/kg.

TCRdb keeps only in-frame clones here, not all; method: immunoSEQ multiplex PCR. This table holds 8,000 to 9,500 clones, about 73% found once. This TCR was recovered from an adult with an advanced solid tumor such as melanoma, head and neck, liver or kidney cancer. The material sequenced was CD4+ or CD8+ T cells sorted from blood, taken in a trial of the OX40 agonist ivuxolimab.

The CDR3 sequence is CASSYSFGDGYTF. DNA of the CDR3: TGTGCCAGCAGTTACTCGTTCGGGGATGGCTACACCTTC. This chain uses TRBV6-5 with TRBJ1-2; D unclear. Germline V gives CDR1 MNHEY, CDR2 SVGAGI. Deletions cut 0 bases from V and 6 bases from J, with 8 bases between. The CDR3 totals 13 residues.